Presented here are 20 T cell receptor beta chains from one specimen sequenced in a study of beta chain features in type 1 diabetes. Reverse transcription of all isolated RNA meant that expressed TCRB transcripts were sequenced. Data came from immunoSEQ multiplex PCR; TCRdb stores just in-frame clones and leaves some out. The sample lists about 270,000 clones; less than 15% were seen once. Input material: naive CD4+ T cells from blood. The receptors here all came from a woman in her forties in good health.

This clone turned up a few times. The chain recombines TRBV2 with TRBJ2-7; perhaps TRBD1 as D (6 bases). Germline values: CDR1 SNHLY, CDR2 FYNNEI. This CDR3 contains 11 residues. V was pared by 6 bases and J by 7 bases, with 10 bases between. CDR3 residues: CASSLGGEQYF. The CDR3 DNA sequence: TGTGCCAGCAGCTTAGGGGGTGAGCAGTACTTC.

The chain recombines TRBV5-1 with TRBJ2-5; TRBD2 aligns across 7 bases. CDR3 length equals 16 residues. Trimming removed 0 bases from V and 3 bases from J; junction bases left unmatched: 8. The germline CDR1 and CDR2 sequences are SGHRS and YFSETQ. The chain's CDR3 is CASSLVPFGGKETQYF. The CDR3 nucleotides read TGCGCCAGCAGCTTGGTCCCCTTCGGGGGGAAAGAGACCCAGTACTTC.

The CDR3 DNA follows: TGCGCCACCTACACAGGGGTTGGAGAGACCCAGTACTTC. Amino acids: CATYTGVGETQYF. The chain has TRBV5-1 and TRBJ2-5; 7 bases align to TRBD1. The CDR3 runs 13 residues. The V and J ends lost 9 bases and 4 bases, in that order; junction bases with no gene match: 9. Germline CDR1 and CDR2: SGHRS and YFSETQ.

This clone showed up just a few times. The rearrangement joins TRBV7-8 to TRBJ2-3, with a tentative D call TRBD1 (6 bases). The length of the CDR3 is 14 residues. The V gene lost 1 base and the J gene lost 4 bases, with 9 bases spanning the gap. In germline, CDR1 is SGHVS, CDR2 FQNEAQ. The CDR3 DNA follows: TGTGCCAGCAGCTTAGTGTCAGGGGCAGATACGCAGTATTTT. This sequence encodes CASSLVSGADTQYF.

This clone was observed a handful of times. This rearrangement joins TRBV2 to TRBJ2-5, with TRBD2 matching over 8 bases. Germline CDR1 reads SNHLY; CDR2 reads FYNNEI. The V and J ends lost 7 bases and 7 bases, in that order; junction bases with no gene match: 14. The CDR3 is 15 amino acids. The CDR3 spells CASIKDGGASGTQYF. CDR3 sequence (DNA): TGTGCCAGCATAAAAGACGGGGGGGCCTCGGGGACCCAGTACTTC.

This clone was detected only a few times. The rearrangement uses TRBV6-1 and TRBJ1-2; weak D call: TRBD1 (5 bases). The germline gives CDR1 MNHNS, CDR2 SASEGT. This CDR3 has 14 amino acids. Deletions cut 3 bases from V and 4 bases from J, with 12 bases between. In DNA, the CDR3 is TGTGCCAGCAGTGAGCAGGGCGTCGGCTATGGCTACACCTTC. The encoded protein is CASSEQGVGYGYTF.

A few counts support this clone. This chain joins TRBV5-1 and TRBJ2-7; D may be TRBD2 (6 bases). Germline CDR1 and CDR2: SGHRS and YFSETQ. The CDR3 totals 12 residues. The ends were cut back, 5 bases at V and 3 bases at J, with 9 bases in the middle. In DNA, the CDR3 is TGCGCCAGCAGTAGCGGATACTACGAGCAGTACTTC. Its protein is CASSSGYYEQYF.

The rearrangement joins TRBV7-2 to TRBJ1-4, with 9 bases aligning to TRBD1. V lost 5 bases to trimming and J lost 7 bases; unmatched junction nucleotides: 8. Per the germline V gene, CDR1 is SGHTA and CDR2 is FQGNSA. The CDR3 has 15 residues. The CDR3 nucleotides are TGTGCCAGCAGCCAAGCCGGGACAGGGAGTGAAAAACTGTTTTTT. Its translation is CASSQAGTGSEKLFF.

The chain employs TRBV5-1 and TRBJ2-7; TRBD1 agrees at 8 bases. The germline CDR1 and CDR2 sequences are SGHRS and YFSETQ. The CDR3 has 14 amino acids. J was trimmed by 2 bases and V by 4 bases; bases with no gene match: 5. The CDR3 loop reads CASSQGDRPYEQYF. The CDR3 nucleotides read TGCGCCAGCAGCCAGGGGGACAGGCCCTACGAGCAGTACTTC.

This clone was recorded a few times. The chain recombines TRBV6-5 with TRBJ1-5; 10 bases line up with TRBD1. Germline assignment: CDR1 MNHEY and CDR2 SVGAGI. The J segment lost 4 bases and the V segment lost 6 bases, leaving 3 bases of the junction unmatched. The CDR3 extends over 14 amino acids. The CDR3 region is CASSVDRGNQPQHF. CDR3 coding DNA: TGTGCCAGCAGCGTGGACAGGGGGAATCAGCCCCAGCATTTT.

This clone was observed a few times. The chain uses TRBV19 and TRBJ1-5; D gene uncertain. V lost 7 bases, J lost 1 base, and 14 bases lay in between. Germline CDR1 is LNHDA and CDR2 is SQIVND (reference sequence). This CDR3 comprises 15 residues. DNA of the CDR3: TGTGCCAGTAACCCATGGCGGCAAAGCAATCAGCCCCAGCATTTT. Its translation: CASNPWRQSNQPQHF.

There are a few counts of this clone. The CDR3 DNA sequence: TGTGCCGCTAGCGGGGGGGACCAAGAGACCCAGTACTTC. Translated: CAASGGDQETQYF. V gene TRBV15 combines with J gene TRBJ2-5; 12 bases map to TRBD2. Germline loops: CDR1 LNHNV, CDR2 YYDKDF (reference sequence). Trimming took 11 bases from V and 0 from J; bases not matched to a gene: 1. This CDR3 comprises 13 residues.

The chain carries TRBV5-6 and TRBJ1-5, with 7 positions matching TRBD1. V lost 0 bases, J lost 7 bases, and 7 bases stayed unmatched. The germline V gene has CDR1 SGHDT and CDR2 YYEEEE. The CDR3 loop spans 15 amino acids. The CDR3 protein is CASSLGQGTGQPQHF. DNA of the CDR3: TGTGCCAGCAGCTTGGGACAGGGAACGGGACAGCCCCAGCATTTT.

The J gene is TRBJ2-5, the V gene TRBV14, with D unresolved. The V gene lost 1 base and the J gene lost 2 bases, with 8 bases spanning the gap. Per germline, CDR1 SGHDN and CDR2 FVKESK. The CDR3 runs to 14 residues. CDR3 protein: CASSQGPNQETQYF. CDR3 sequence (DNA): TGTGCCAGCAGCCAAGGGCCCAATCAAGAGACCCAGTACTTC.

As DNA, the CDR3 is TGTGCCAGCCGGGACAGGGTCGAAGAAAAACTGTTTTTT. This sequence encodes CASRDRVEEKLFF. V gene TRBV7-9 combines with J gene TRBJ1-4; 9 nucleotides align to TRBD1. The J segment lost 8 bases and the V segment lost 8 bases, leaving 6 bases of the junction unmatched. Germline V gene data show CDR1 as SEHNR and CDR2 as FQNEAQ (reference sequence). The CDR3 totals 13 residues.

This clone has more than one count but fewer than ten. The rearrangement uses TRBV6-4 and TRBJ1-2; D uncertain. CDR1 is MRHNA and CDR2 is SNTAGT in the germline V gene. There are 12 residues in the CDR3. Trimming took off 2 bases at V and 4 bases at J, with 5 bases between the two ends. The CDR3 nucleotides are TGTGCCAGCAGTGACAACGGCTATGGCTACACCTTC. Its protein product is CASSDNGYGYTF.

This chain uses TRBV5-1 with TRBJ1-2; the match to TRBD1 covers 7 bases. V shed 3 bases and J 0 bases; nucleotides not matched to a gene: 5. The CDR3 consists of 15 residues. Germline lookup yields CDR1 SGHRS and CDR2 YFSETQ. CDR3 region: CASSSSGGANYGYTF. DNA of the CDR3: TGCGCCAGCAGCTCGTCAGGGGGAGCTAACTATGGCTACACCTTC.

The rearrangement links TRBV4-1 to TRBJ2-3; 11 bases fit TRBD2. Losses at the gene ends were 4 bases for V and 9 bases for J; bases not matched to a gene: 9. Germline CDR1 is MGHRA and CDR2 is YSYEKL. This CDR3 is 15 amino acids long. The DNA for the CDR3 is TGCGCCAGCAGCCTGGGACTAGCGGAACCAAGCACGCAGTATTTT. Its translation: CASSLGLAEPSTQYF.

The chain carries TRBV4-2 and TRBJ1-4; TRBD1 matches 7 bases. Germline V gives CDR1 LGHNA, CDR2 YNFKEQ. The CDR3 has 16 residues. J gave up 5 bases and V 8 bases, and 14 bases lay outside the gene matches. The CDR3 region has the DNA TGTGCCAGCGGCCTTACGCCGGGACAGATAAATGAAAAACTGTTTTTT. This translates into CASGLTPGQINEKLFF.

The rearrangement uses TRBV19 and TRBJ2-5; 14 nucleotides align to TRBD2. CDR3 size: 18 residues. V shed 4 bases and J 6 bases; nucleotides not matched to a gene: 13. Germline V gives CDR1 LNHDA, CDR2 SQIVND (reference sequence). This CDR3 is CASSRETSGGAAVKTQYF. CDR3 nucleotide sequence: TGTGCCAGTAGTAGGGAGACTAGCGGGGGGGCGGCGGTAAAGACCCAGTACTTC. The entire variable domain, with the rest obtained from reference TRBV19 and TRBJ2-5, is as follows: DGGITQSPKYLFRKEGQNVTLSCEQNLNHDAMYWYRQDPGQGLRLIYYSQIVNDFQKGDIAEGYSVSREKKESFPLTVTSAQKNPTAFYLCASSRETSGGAAVKTQYFGPGTRLLVL.